This is a list of T cell receptor beta chains from one sample in a study of T cells after yellow fever vaccination. TCRdb passed the 5' RACE reads through MiXCR, listing each CDR3 protein once. This sample has 240,000 or so distinct CDR3 sequences, with 6% to 7.5% found just once. The sequenced sample was CD4+ T cells sorted from PBMCs, obtained 15 days after the yellow fever booster vaccination. These receptors all come from a man aged 30-40 years who received the YFV17D yellow fever vaccine. Each CDR3 is given with its conserved first and last residue. The order of the fields is D gene, clone size, J gene, V gene, CDR3 DNA, CDR3 protein. A D gene is named only where the DNA matches it firmly. Expanded clones get a size class; other rows say once, few or many, or leave the size out.

TRBD1 many TRBJ1-4 TRBV7-2 TGTGCCAGCAGCTGGATCACAGGGGGCAATGAAAAACTGTTTTTT CASSWITGGNEKLFF
. many TRBJ2-2 TRBV6-5 TGTGCCAGCAGGACACTCGGCGGGCAGGGAAACACCGGGGAGCTGTTTTTT CASRTLGGQGNTGELFF
. . TRBJ2-7 TRBV20-1 TGCAGTGCTAGAGATCGGAGGGGGTGGGCCTACGAGCAGTACTTC CSARDRRGWAYEQYF
. few TRBJ1-2 TRBV19 TGTGCCAGTAGCGATCGGGCCTCTCTAAACTATGGCTACACCTTC CASSDRASLNYGYTF
. . TRBJ2-5 TRBV10-2 TGCGCCAGCAATTCCCCGGGCGCCGGCAAAGAGACCCAGTACTTC CASNSPGAGKETQYF
TRBD2 few TRBJ2-1 TRBV5-1 TGCGCCAGCAGCTTCACTAGCGGGAGTAGGGGTGAGCAGTTCTTC CASSFTSGSRGEQFF
. many TRBJ2-1 TRBV7-3 TGTGCCAGCAGCTTAACGTTATCACACTACAATGAGCAGTTCTTC CASSLTLSHYNEQFF
TRBD2 many TRBJ2-7 TRBV20-1 TGCAGTGCTAGATCAGCGGGAGTCGGATCGGGAGAGCAGTACTTC CSARSAGVGSGEQYF
. . TRBJ1-5 TRBV12-3/TRBV12-4 TGTGCCAGCAGTTACAACAGCCGAGATCAGCCCCAGCATTTT CASSYNSRDQPQHF
. many TRBJ2-1 TRBV18 TGTGCCAGCTCACCCCTTAGGAGCTCCTACAATGAGCAGTTCTTC CASSPLRSSYNEQFF
TRBD1 few TRBJ1-2 TRBV5-4 TGTGCCAGCAGCTTGGGCGACAGGGACTATGGCTACACCTTC CASSLGDRDYGYTF
. . TRBJ1-3 TRBV5-1 TGCGCCAGCACGGGGGGCGCAGTTGGAAACACCATATATTTT CASTGGAVGNTIYF
TRBD1 few TRBJ2-7 TRBV29-1 TGCAGCGTGACGGGACAGGGGGTCCAGCACGAGCAGTACTTC CSVTGQGVQHEQYF
TRBD2 . TRBJ2-3 TRBV20-1 TGCAGTGCTAACCCGGGACTAGCGGGAGAGACAGATACGCAGTATTTT CSANPGLAGETDTQYF
. . TRBJ2-5 TRBV5-4 TGTGCCAGCAGCTTGGAAGGGGGAGGTGTTGAGACCCAGTACTTC CASSLEGGGVETQYF
TRBD1 many TRBJ1-2 TRBV6-5 TGTGCCAGCAGGACAGGGAACTATGGCTACACCTTC CASRTGNYGYTF
. many TRBJ2-2 TRBV5-1 TGCGCCAGCAACAAGGGTCGGGACGGGGAGCTGTTTTTT CASNKGRDGELFF
. . TRBJ2-3 TRBV7-2 TGTGCCAGCAGCTTAGCGGGTATGGATACGCAGTATTTT CASSLAGMDTQYF
. few TRBJ2-3 TRBV7-2 TGTGCCAGCAGCCGCGGACGGTCCCTTCAGACAGATACGCAGTATTTT CASSRGRSLQTDTQYF
. . TRBJ2-1 TRBV29-1 TGCAGCGTCGAGTATTTGGGTTATGAGCAGTTCTTC CSVEYLGYEQFF
TRBD1 few TRBJ1-1 TRBV7-2 TGTGCCAGCAGCTTAGATTTCAGGGGGACTGAAGCTTTCTTT CASSLDFRGTEAFF
. many TRBJ2-5 TRBV29-1 TGCAGCGGCTCTCGGGGTTGGCAAGAGACCCAGTACTTC CSGSRGWQETQYF
. . TRBJ2-7 TRBV21-1 TGTGCCAGCAGCCGGGGGAGGTACGAGCAGTACTTC CASSRGRYEQYF
. . TRBJ1-1 TRBV20-1 TGCAGTGCTAGGGAAGAAGCTTTCTTT CSAREEAFF
. . TRBJ2-3 TRBV5-5 TGTGCCAGCAGCTCGTACACAGGGTACGCTGAAACAGATACGCAGTATTTT CASSSYTGYAETDTQYF
TRBD2 many TRBJ2-1 TRBV27 TGTGCCAGCAGTTTATCCGGGGCGGGAGGGCCGTATGAGCAGTTCTTC CASSLSGAGGPYEQFF
. . TRBJ2-4 TRBV10-3 TGTGCCATCAGCCTTGACACCAAAAACATTCAGTACTTC CAISLDTKNIQYF
TRBD2 few TRBJ2-5 TRBV7-2 TGTGCCAGCAGAAAGATAGCGGGACGTTCTGAGACCCAGTACTTC CASRKIAGRSETQYF
. . TRBJ2-7 TRBV30 TGTGCCTGGAGACTGTTTGCAGCCAACTCGGCCTACGAGCAGTACTTC CAWRLFAANSAYEQYF
TRBD2 many TRBJ2-5 TRBV28 TGTGCCAGCAGTTTTTTGGGCGGGAGGGCCTCAGAGACCCAGTACTTC CASSFLGGRASETQYF
. few TRBJ2-6 TRBV19 TGTGCCAGTAGTATGCCCCGGGGAAACTCTGGGGCCAACGTCCTGACTTTC CASSMPRGNSGANVLTF
. few TRBJ2-3 TRBV3-1 TGTGCCAGCAGCCATAGGGAACAAGATACGCAGTATTTT CASSHREQDTQYF
. many TRBJ2-2 TRBV12-3/TRBV12-4 TGTGCCAGCAGTTTAGCCCACACCGGGGAGCTGTTTTTT CASSLAHTGELFF
TRBD2 few TRBJ2-1 TRBV7-8 TGTGCCAGCAGCAGTGCGGGGGGGAGCTCCTACAATGAGCAGTTCTTC CASSSAGGSSYNEQFF
. many TRBJ2-1 TRBV14 TGTGCCAGCAGCCAAGACAGGTCGTACAATGAGCAGTTCTTC CASSQDRSYNEQFF
. . TRBJ2-6 TRBV19 TGTGCCAGTAGCGGGCAGGGTGGGGCCAACGTCCTGACTTTC CASSGQGGANVLTF
. . TRBJ2-1 TRBV30 TGTGCCTGTCCCCGAGGGGGGATAGGGTTCTACAATGAGCAGTTCTTC CACPRGGIGFYNEQFF
TRBD1 many TRBJ1-5 TRBV28 TGTGCCAGCAACGAAGGGGGCTGGCAGCCCCAGCATTTT CASNEGGWQPQHF
. few TRBJ2-7 TRBV6-2/TRBV6-3 TGTGCCAGCAGCTACAGGGTAGATTACGAGCAGTACTTC CASSYRVDYEQYF